These T cell receptor beta chains were read from a single sample in a study of spatial heterogeneity in lung cancer. TCRdb ran MiXCR on the 5' RACE reads and lists one entry per CDR3 protein. The data contain about 14,000 distinct CDR3 sequences, 11% of them singletons. The specimen comprised PBMCs, sampled at surgery. The receptor source for this set is a female donor with early-stage non-small cell lung cancer. The CDR3 runs from the conserved cysteine through the conserved F or W. The D gene is left open where the match is weak. The size entry is marked missing in some rows and otherwise reads once, few, many or a size class.

TRBD2	TRBV6-5	TRBJ2-2	medium-sized	CASRKIAGGGTGELFF	TGTGCCAGCAGAAAGATAGCGGGGGGAGGCACCGGGGAGCTGTTTTTT
TRBD2	TRBV12-3/TRBV12-4	TRBJ2-3	few	CASSFIRGGADTQYF	TGTGCCAGCAGTTTCATCCGGGGGGGCGCAGATACGCAGTATTTT
TRBD1	TRBV2	TRBJ1-5	few	CASGTDRGGNQPQHF	TGTGCCAGCGGGACAGACAGGGGCGGCAATCAGCCCCAGCATTTT
TRBD2	TRBV7-9	TRBJ2-3	many	CASSREAGVGTDTQYF	TGTGCCAGCAGCAGAGAAGCGGGGGTGGGCACAGATACGCAGTATTTT
-	TRBV11-2	TRBJ1-1	many	CASSLVPGMNTEAFF	TGTGCCAGCAGCTTAGTACCTGGGATGAACACTGAAGCTTTCTTT
-	TRBV7-9	TRBJ2-1	many	CASSLDLRNEQFF	TGTGCCAGCAGCTTAGACCTAAGGAATGAGCAGTTCTTC
-	TRBV7-6	TRBJ2-1	few	CASSSPPGGSYNEQFF	TGTGCCAGCAGCTCTCCCCCTGGGGGATCGTACAATGAGCAGTTCTTC
TRBD1	TRBV30	TRBJ1-4	few	CAWSQTGTEKLFF	TGTGCCTGGAGCCAGACAGGGACTGAAAAACTGTTTTTT
-	TRBV30	TRBJ1-1	many	CAWSLDRPGNTEAFF	TGTGCCTGGAGTTTGGACCGCCCGGGGAACACTGAAGCTTTCTTT
TRBD1	TRBV7-7	TRBJ2-1	many	CASSVRQGYNEQFF	TGTGCTAGCAGCGTTCGACAGGGGTACAATGAGCAGTTCTTC
-	TRBV9	TRBJ1-2	many	CASSGGRGLSGYTF	TGTGCCAGCAGCGGGGGCAGGGGATTAAGTGGCTACACCTTC
-	TRBV20-1	TRBJ1-1	few	CSARLDGYTEAFF	TGCAGTGCTAGGCTAGACGGTTACACTGAAGCTTTCTTT
TRBD2	TRBV12-5	TRBJ2-3	many	CASGLSGDYTDTQYF	TGTGCTAGTGGTCTTAGCGGGGATTACACAGATACGCAGTATTTT
TRBD1	TRBV30	TRBJ1-3	many	CAWRDRGTENTIYF	TGTGCCTGGAGGGACAGGGGTACGGAAAACACCATATATTTT
TRBD2	TRBV12-3/TRBV12-4	TRBJ2-2	many	CASSFSSGGNTGELFF	TGTGCCAGCAGTTTCTCAAGCGGGGGGAACACCGGGGAGCTGTTTTTT
TRBD1	TRBV11-2	TRBJ2-4	-	CASSSSGTGLSKNIQYF	TGTGCCAGCAGCTCATCCGGGACAGGGCTATCCAAAAACATTCAGTACTTC
TRBD2	TRBV7-9	TRBJ2-7	-	CASSQGTSRSYEQYF	TGTGCCAGCAGCCAAGGGACTAGCCGTTCCTACGAGCAGTACTTC
TRBD1	TRBV14	TRBJ1-1	many	CASSSTGKGDTEAFF	TGTGCCAGCAGTTCGACAGGGAAAGGGGACACTGAAGCTTTCTTT
-	TRBV3-1	TRBJ1-3	few	CASSQGPNTIYF	TGTGCCAGCAGCCAGGGACCAAACACCATATATTTT
-	TRBV28	TRBJ2-7	many	CATMTGPHEQYF	TGTGCCACTATGACAGGTCCTCACGAGCAGTACTTC
TRBD1	TRBV29-1	TRBJ2-7	-	CSVGTGSSYEQYF	TGCAGCGTTGGGACAGGGTCTTCCTACGAGCAGTACTTC
TRBD1	TRBV7-8	TRBJ1-1	many	CASSSRQGHTEAFF	TGTGCCAGCAGCTCTCGACAGGGGCACACTGAAGCTTTCTTT
TRBD1	TRBV7-8	TRBJ1-1	many	CASSLASTGASKRTEAFF	TGTGCCAGCAGCTTAGCATCAACAGGGGCCAGTAAGAGGACTGAAGCTTTCTTT
-	TRBV28	TRBJ1-1	-	CASTRNTEAFF	TGTGCCAGCACTAGGAACACTGAAGCTTTCTTT
TRBD2	TRBV6-1	TRBJ2-5	few	CAILGLAGETQYF	TGTGCCATCCTAGGACTAGCGGGAGAGACCCAGTACTTC
-	TRBV27	TRBJ2-7	few	CASSPWASMAQYEQYF	TGTGCCAGCAGTCCTTGGGCCAGCATGGCCCAATACGAGCAGTACTTC
TRBD1	TRBV27	TRBJ1-5	few	CASHTRDRGQPQHF	TGTGCCAGCCACACGCGCGACAGGGGTCAGCCCCAGCATTTT
-	TRBV29-1	TRBJ2-7	-	CSARGVAPHEQYF	TGCAGCGCCCGAGGCGTGGCCCCTCACGAGCAGTACTTC
-	TRBV11-2	TRBJ2-2	many	CASSLRSSTGELFF	TGTGCCAGCAGCTTACGCTCGTCCACCGGGGAGCTGTTTTTT
TRBD2	TRBV6-6	TRBJ2-1	many	CASRGLAGGSYNEQFF	TGTGCCAGCAGGGGACTAGCGGGGGGTTCCTACAATGAGCAGTTCTTC
-	TRBV13	TRBJ1-1	many	CASRLRTGLNTEAFF	TGTGCCAGCAGACTACGCACAGGCTTGAACACTGAAGCTTTCTTT
TRBD2	TRBV4-1	TRBJ2-1	many	CASSQDGLAGGPYEQFF	TGCGCCAGCAGCCAAGATGGCCTGGCGGGGGGGCCCTATGAGCAGTTCTTC